This T cell receptor (beta chain) was found in a study of blood T cell repertoires in COVID-19. Profiling relied on immunoSEQ multiplex PCR, and the TCRdb table lists in-frame clones only, not all of them. The top ten hold around 3.5% of the sample, which has 230,000 or so clones, about four fifths seen once. Trimming shortened V by 5 bases and J by 8 bases, and 12 bases separated the two germline ends. The CDR3 contains 11 residues. Germline assignment: CDR1 GTSNPN and CDR2 SVGIG (reference sequence). Sequenced material: PBMCs or T cells enriched from blood (not recorded which). This TCR was recovered from a man aged 45-65 years who had recovered from COVID-19. This chain uses TRBV30 with TRBJ1-1; D is unresolved. The CDR3 DNA reads as TGTGCCTGGTCTTACAGCCTAGAAGCTTTCTTT. Translating it yields CAWSYSLEAFF.